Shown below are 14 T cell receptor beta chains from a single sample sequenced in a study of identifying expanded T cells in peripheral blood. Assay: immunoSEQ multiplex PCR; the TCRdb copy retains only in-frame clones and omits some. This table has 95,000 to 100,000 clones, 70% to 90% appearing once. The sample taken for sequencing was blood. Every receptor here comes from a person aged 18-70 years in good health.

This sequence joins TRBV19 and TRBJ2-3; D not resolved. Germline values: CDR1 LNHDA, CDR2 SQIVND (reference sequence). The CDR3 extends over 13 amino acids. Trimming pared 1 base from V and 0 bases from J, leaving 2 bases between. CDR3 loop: CASSIASTDTQYF. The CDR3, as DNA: TGTGCCAGTAGTATAGCTAGCACAGATACGCAGTATTTT.

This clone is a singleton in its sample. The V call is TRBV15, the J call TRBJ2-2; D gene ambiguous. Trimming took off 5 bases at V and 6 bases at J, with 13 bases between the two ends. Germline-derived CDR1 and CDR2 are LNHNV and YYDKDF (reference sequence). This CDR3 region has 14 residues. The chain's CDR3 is CATSGSRLAGELFF. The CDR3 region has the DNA TGTGCCACCAGCGGGTCCCGTCTCGCCGGGGAGCTGTTTTTT.

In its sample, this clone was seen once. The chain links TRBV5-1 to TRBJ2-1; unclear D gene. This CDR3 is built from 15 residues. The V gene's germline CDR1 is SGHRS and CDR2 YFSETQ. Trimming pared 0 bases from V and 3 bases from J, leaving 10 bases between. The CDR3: CASSLADYSYNEQFF. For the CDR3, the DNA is TGCGCCAGCAGCTTGGCCGATTATAGCTACAATGAGCAGTTCTTC. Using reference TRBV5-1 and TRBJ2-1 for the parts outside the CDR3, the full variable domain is KAGVTQTPRYLIKTRGQQVTLSCSPISGHRSVSWYQQTPGQGLQFLFEYFSETQRNKGNFPGRFSGRQFSNSRSEMNVSTLELGDSALYLCASSLADYSYNEQFFGPGTRLTVL.

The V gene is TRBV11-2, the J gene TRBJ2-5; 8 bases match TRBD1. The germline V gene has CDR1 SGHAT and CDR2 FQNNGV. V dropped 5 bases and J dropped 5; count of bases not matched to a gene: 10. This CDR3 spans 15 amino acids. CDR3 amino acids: CASSPDGQGRETQYF. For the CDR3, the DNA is TGTGCCAGCAGCCCGGACGGACAGGGTCGGGAGACCCAGTACTTC.

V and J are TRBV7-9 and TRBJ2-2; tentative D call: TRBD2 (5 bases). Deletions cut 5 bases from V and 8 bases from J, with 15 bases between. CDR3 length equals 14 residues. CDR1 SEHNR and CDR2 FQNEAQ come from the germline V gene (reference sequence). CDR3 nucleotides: TGTGCCAGCAGCCGGACGGAGGTTACTGGGGAGCTGTTTTTT. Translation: CASSRTEVTGELFF.

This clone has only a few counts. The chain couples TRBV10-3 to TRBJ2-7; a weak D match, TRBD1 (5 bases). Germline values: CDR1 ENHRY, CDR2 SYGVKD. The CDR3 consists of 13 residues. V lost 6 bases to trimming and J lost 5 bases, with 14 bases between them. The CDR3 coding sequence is TGTGCCATCAGGGGTCAGGGCAGGGACGAGCAGTACTTC. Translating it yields CAIRGQGRDEQYF.

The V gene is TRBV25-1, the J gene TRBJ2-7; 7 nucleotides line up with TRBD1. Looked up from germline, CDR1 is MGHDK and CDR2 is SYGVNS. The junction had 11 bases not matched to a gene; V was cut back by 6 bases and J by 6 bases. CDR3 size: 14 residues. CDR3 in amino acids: CASRPFGQAFEQYF. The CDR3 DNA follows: TGTGCCAGCAGACCCTTTGGACAGGCATTCGAGCAGTACTTC.

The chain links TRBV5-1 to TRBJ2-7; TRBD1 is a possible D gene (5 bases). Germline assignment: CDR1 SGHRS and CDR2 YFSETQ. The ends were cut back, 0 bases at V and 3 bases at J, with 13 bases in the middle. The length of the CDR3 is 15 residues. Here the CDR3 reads CASSLGQGNYYEQYF. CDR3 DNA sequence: TGCGCCAGCAGCTTGGGGCAGGGAAATTACTACGAGCAGTACTTC.

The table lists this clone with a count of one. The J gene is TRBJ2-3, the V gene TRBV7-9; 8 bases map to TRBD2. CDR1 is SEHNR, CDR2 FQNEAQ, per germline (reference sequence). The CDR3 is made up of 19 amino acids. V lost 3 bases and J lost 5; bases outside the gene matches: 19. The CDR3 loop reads CASSFLRVLGGAAQDTQYF. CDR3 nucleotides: TGTGCCAGCAGCTTCTTAAGGGTGCTCGGGGGGGCCGCGCAAGATACGCAGTATTTT.

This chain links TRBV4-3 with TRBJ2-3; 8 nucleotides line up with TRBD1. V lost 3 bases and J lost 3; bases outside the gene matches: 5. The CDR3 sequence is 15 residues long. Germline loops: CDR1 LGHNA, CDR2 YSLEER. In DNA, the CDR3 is TGCGCCAGCAGCCAGGGGGGACAGGAGACAGATACGCAGTATTTT. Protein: CASSQGGQETDTQYF.

DNA for the CDR3: TGTGCCAGCAGCTTGGCGAGGGGGGCAGATGAAAAACTGTTTTTT. Its protein is CASSLARGADEKLFF. The genes are TRBV5-4 and TRBJ1-4, with a weak D call TRBD1 (6 bases). Per the germline V gene, CDR1 is SGHNT and CDR2 is YYREEE (reference sequence). The CDR3 has 15 amino acids. V lost 0 bases to trimming and J lost 6 bases, with 12 bases between them.

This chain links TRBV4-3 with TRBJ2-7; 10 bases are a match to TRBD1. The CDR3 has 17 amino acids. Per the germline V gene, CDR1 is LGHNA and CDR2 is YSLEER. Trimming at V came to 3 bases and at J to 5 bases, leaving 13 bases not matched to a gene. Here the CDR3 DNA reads TGCGCCAGCAGCCAGGCCGTGACAGGGGGCGGCATCCACGAGCAGTACTTC. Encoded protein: CASSQAVTGGGIHEQYF.

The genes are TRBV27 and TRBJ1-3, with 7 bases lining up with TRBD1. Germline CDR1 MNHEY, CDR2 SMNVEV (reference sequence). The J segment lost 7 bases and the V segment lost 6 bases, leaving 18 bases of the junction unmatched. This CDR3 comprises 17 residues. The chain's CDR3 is CASRKAKQGRGANTIYF. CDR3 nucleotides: TGTGCCAGCAGAAAGGCAAAACAGGGGCGAGGGGCGAACACCATATATTTT.

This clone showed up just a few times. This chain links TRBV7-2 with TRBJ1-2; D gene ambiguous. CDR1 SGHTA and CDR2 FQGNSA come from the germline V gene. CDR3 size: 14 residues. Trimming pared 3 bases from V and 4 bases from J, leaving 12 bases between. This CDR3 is CASSFEAGRYGYTF. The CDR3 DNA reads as TGTGCCAGCAGCTTCGAGGCAGGACGCTATGGCTACACCTTC.